The rows below give T cell receptor beta chains drawn from one sample of a study of early T cells in non-severe SARS-CoV-2 infection. TCRdb re-derived calls from the 5' RACE reads in MiXCR, one entry per CDR3 protein. The table lists some 120,000 distinct CDR3 sequences, about 15% of them singletons. The sequenced sample consisted of whole blood. These receptors originate from an adult who was a healthcare worker with PCR-confirmed SARS-CoV-2 infection or an uninfected control (not recorded which). Each CDR3 is given with its conserved first and last residue. A D gene is named only where the DNA matches it firmly. Where a row states a size, it is once, few, many or the class of an expanded clone; other rows omit it.

V	D	J	size	DNA	CDR3
TRBV6-1	.	TRBJ2-1	few	TGTGCCAGCAGGGGGGGCGAGCAGTTCTTC	CASRGGEQFF
TRBV29-1	.	TRBJ2-1	.	TGCAGCGTTGTGGCGGGTGCGTACAATGAGCAGTTCTTC	CSVVAGAYNEQFF
TRBV11-2	TRBD1	TRBJ1-4	few	TGTGCCAGCCTTCTTGGGACAGGTGAAAAACTGTTTTTT	CASLLGTGEKLFF
TRBV6-2/TRBV6-3	.	TRBJ2-4	.	TGTGCCAGCAGTTACCTAGATTTTCGGGGGCCAAAAAACATTCAGTACTTC	CASSYLDFRGPKNIQYF
TRBV3-1	TRBD1	TRBJ1-1	few	TGTGCCAGCAGCCAAACGGACAGGGGCACTGAAGCTTTCTTT	CASSQTDRGTEAFF
TRBV29-1	.	TRBJ2-7	.	TGCAGCGTTTCAAGGGGGGCCCACGAGCAGTACTTC	CSVSRGAHEQYF
TRBV27	.	TRBJ1-4	few	TGTGCCAGTTCGACCCTCACTAATGAAAAACTGTTTTTT	CASSTLTNEKLFF
TRBV3-1	.	TRBJ2-6	many	TGTGCCAGCGGGTCTTTTAGCTCTGGGGCCAACGTCCTGACTTTC	CASGSFSSGANVLTF
TRBV5-1	TRBD1	TRBJ1-1	few	TGCGCCAGCAGCCCACGACCGGGACAGGGGGATGAAACTGAAGCTTTCTTT	CASSPRPGQGDETEAFF
TRBV7-6	.	TRBJ2-5	.	TGTGCCAGCAGCCCGACGAGGGGGGGCCAAGAGACCCAGTACTTC	CASSPTRGGQETQYF
TRBV27	.	TRBJ1-3	few	TGTGCCAGCAGTTTGGGGGCTGGAGGAGACACCATATATTTT	CASSLGAGGDTIYF
TRBV30	TRBD1	TRBJ1-2	.	TGTGCCTGGACAGGGGGCAATGGCTACACCTTC	CAWTGGNGYTF
TRBV4-1	.	TRBJ1-2	.	TGCGCCAGCAGCCCTAGTACCTCCCAGGGCTGGTTTGAGCGCTACACCTTC	CASSPSTSQGWFERYTF
TRBV27	.	TRBJ2-1	.	TGTGCCAGCAGTTTATTGGCCCCGAATGAGCAGTTCTTC	CASSLLAPNEQFF
TRBV15	.	TRBJ1-5	.	TGTGCCACCAGCACCGACCGGTCTCAGCCCCAGCATTTT	CATSTDRSQPQHF
TRBV3-1	.	TRBJ2-3	many	TGTGCCAGCAGCTCTCTTAATGGAGATACGCAGTATTTT	CASSSLNGDTQYF
TRBV5-1	TRBD2	TRBJ2-3	.	TGCGCCAGCAGCCCCCCGGTGGCGGGGGGCACAGATACGCAGTATTTT	CASSPPVAGGTDTQYF
TRBV3-1	TRBD1	TRBJ2-2	many	TGTGCCAGCAGCTTGGGACAGGGAAACACCGGGGAGCTGTTTTTT	CASSLGQGNTGELFF
TRBV4-1	.	TRBJ1-6	few	TGCGCCAGCAGCCAAGCCTCCGGGGGAAATTCACCCCTCCACTTT	CASSQASGGNSPLHF
TRBV6-5	.	TRBJ1-2	.	TGTGCCAGCAGTCAAGACAGGCCGGGAGGCTACACCTTC	CASSQDRPGGYTF
TRBV4-2	.	TRBJ1-6	few	TGTGCCAGCAGCCAAGATTGGCAGAATTCACCCCTCCACTTT	CASSQDWQNSPLHF
TRBV11-2	.	TRBJ2-3	few	TGTGCCAGCAGCCGAAATATCGGCTCCGAAGATACGCAGTATTTT	CASSRNIGSEDTQYF
TRBV4-1	.	TRBJ2-3	.	TGCGCCAGCAGCCAGTCAGGGGGACTCACAGATACGCAGTATTTT	CASSQSGGLTDTQYF
TRBV5-1	TRBD2	TRBJ2-3	.	TGCGCCAGCAGACCTACTAGCGGGGGGTCAGATACGCAGTATTTT	CASRPTSGGSDTQYF
TRBV10-3	.	TRBJ1-2	few	TGTGCCATCAGTGAGCAGGAGTATGGCTACACCTTC	CAISEQEYGYTF
TRBV20-1	TRBD2	TRBJ2-7	.	TGCAGTGCTATAGCGGGGGGGTCCTACGAGCAGTACTTC	CSAIAGGSYEQYF
TRBV6-1	TRBD2	TRBJ2-7	.	TGTGCCAGCGGACTAGCGGCCCTCTACGAGCAGTACTTC	CASGLAALYEQYF
TRBV10-3	.	TRBJ1-2	few	TGTGCCATCAGTGAGTCACCGGGGACCTTGAATGGCTACACCTTC	CAISESPGTLNGYTF
TRBV29-1	.	TRBJ2-5	few	TGCAGCGTTGATCCGGGCCCTCAAGAGACCCAGTACTTC	CSVDPGPQETQYF
TRBV10-3	TRBD2	TRBJ2-3	.	TGTGCCATCAGCCAAATTTCTAGCGGCCGCACAGATACGCAGTATTTT	CAISQISSGRTDTQYF
TRBV4-1	TRBD2	TRBJ2-1	.	TGCGCCAGCAGCCAGGAAACTAGCGGGGGGGTCCGGATTCAGTTCTTC	CASSQETSGGVRIQFF
TRBV14	.	TRBJ2-3	.	TGTGCCAGCAGCCGCCCGGGCCCGGCGGGAGATACGCAGTATTTT	CASSRPGPAGDTQYF